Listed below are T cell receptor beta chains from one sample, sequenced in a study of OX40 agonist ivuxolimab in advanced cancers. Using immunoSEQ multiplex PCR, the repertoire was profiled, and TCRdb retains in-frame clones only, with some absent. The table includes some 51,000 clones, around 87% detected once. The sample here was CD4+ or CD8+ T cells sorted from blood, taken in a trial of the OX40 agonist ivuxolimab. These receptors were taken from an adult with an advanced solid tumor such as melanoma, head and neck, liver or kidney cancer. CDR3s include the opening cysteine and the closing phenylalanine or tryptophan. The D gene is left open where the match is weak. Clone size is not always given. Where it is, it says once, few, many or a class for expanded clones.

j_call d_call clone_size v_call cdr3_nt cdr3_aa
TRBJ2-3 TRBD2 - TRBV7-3 TGTGCCAGCAGCCCAGTGGGGGGGACCACAGATACGCAGTATTTT CASSPVGGTTDTQYF
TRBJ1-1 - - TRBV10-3 TGTGCCACCGCCTTTGACAGTAACACTGAAGCTTTCTTT CATAFDSNTEAFF
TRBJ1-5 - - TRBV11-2 TGTGCCAGCAGCCCATGGGGTAACAAACAGCCCCAGCATTTT CASSPWGNKQPQHF
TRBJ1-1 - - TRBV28 TGTGCCAGCAGTTTAATGACGTCCTTAGACATGAACACTGAAGCTTTCTTT CASSLMTSLDMNTEAFF
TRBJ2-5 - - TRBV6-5 TGTGCCAGCAGTTACGGGGGAGAGGAGACCCAGTACTTC CASSYGGEETQYF
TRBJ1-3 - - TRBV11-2 TGTGCCAGCAGAACCCTTCGGCTCTCTGGAAACACCATATATTTT CASRTLRLSGNTIYF
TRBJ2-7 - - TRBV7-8 TGTGCCAGCAGCTTAGCAGGGCTTGTTAACGAGCAGTACTTC CASSLAGLVNEQYF
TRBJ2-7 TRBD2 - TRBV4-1 TGCGCCAGCAGTTTAGAGCCGGGACTAGCGTCTGGCGAGCAGTACTTC CASSLEPGLASGEQYF
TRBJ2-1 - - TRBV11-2 TGTGCCAGCAGCGGACTTATATCCTACAATGAGCAGTTCTTC CASSGLISYNEQFF
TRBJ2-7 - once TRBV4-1 TGCGCCAGCGGCCAAGGTCTGGAACCCCTCTACGAGCAGTACTTC CASGQGLEPLYEQYF
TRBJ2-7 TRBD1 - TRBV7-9 TGTGCCAGCAGCGGGACAGATAATCCCTCCTACGAGCAGTACTTC CASSGTDNPSYEQYF
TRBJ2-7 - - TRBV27 TGTGCCAGCAGTTTAGCCCCAGTGGGGGGTTACTACGAGCAGTACTTC CASSLAPVGGYYEQYF
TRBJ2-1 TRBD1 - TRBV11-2 TGTGCCAGCAGCGCCGGGACAGGCGGCGAGCAGTTCTTC CASSAGTGGEQFF
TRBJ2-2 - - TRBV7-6 TGTGCCAGCAGCTTAGCGGGGGCAACGAACACCGGGGAGCTGTTTTTT CASSLAGATNTGELFF
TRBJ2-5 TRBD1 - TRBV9 TGTGCCAGCAGCGCGACAGGGACGCAGACCCAGTACTTC CASSATGTQTQYF
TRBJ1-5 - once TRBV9 TGTGCCAGCACTCCCCGGGAGAGCAATCAGCCCCAGCATTTT CASTPRESNQPQHF
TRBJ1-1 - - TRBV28 TGTGCCAGCAGTTTTGAAGGGGTAGACACTGAAGCTTTCTTT CASSFEGVDTEAFF
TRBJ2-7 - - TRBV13 TGTGCCAGCAGCCCCGTTAGGGGGGCCTACGAGCAGTACTTC CASSPVRGAYEQYF
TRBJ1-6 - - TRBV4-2 TGTGCCAGCAGCCAAGAGCCACTCACCTATAATTCACCCCTCCACTTT CASSQEPLTYNSPLHF
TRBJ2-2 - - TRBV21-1 TGTGCCAGCAGCAAAGGAGGGGGTCCTAAGAACACCGGGGAGCTGTTTTTT CASSKGGGPKNTGELFF
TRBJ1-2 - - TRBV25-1 TGTGCCAGCGGGGGGTTGGGCCAGCCCCTATTC CASGGLGQPLF
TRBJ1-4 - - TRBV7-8 TGTGCCAGCAGCCTCAAGACGGGGGGGGATGAAAAACTGTTTTTT CASSLKTGGDEKLFF
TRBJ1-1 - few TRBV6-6 TGTGCCAGCAGTTACGGGGGGGAGGACACTGAAGCTTTCTTT CASSYGGEDTEAFF
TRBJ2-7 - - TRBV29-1 TGCAGCGTTGGCGTCGGTAGCTACGAGCAGTACTTC CSVGVGSYEQYF
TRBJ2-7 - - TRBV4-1 TGCGCCAGCAGCCAAGTAGGGCGAGAGCAGTACTTC CASSQVGREQYF
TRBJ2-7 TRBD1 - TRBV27 TGTGCCAGCAGTGTCCGGGACAGGGGGCTCTACGAGCAGTACTTC CASSVRDRGLYEQYF
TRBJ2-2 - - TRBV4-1 TGCGCCAGCACCCCTCTTGGCACCGGGGAGCTGTTTTTT CASTPLGTGELFF
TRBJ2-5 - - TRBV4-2 TGTGCCAGCAGCCAAGAAGAGGCGGGGGCGAGCCCTCTACAAGAGACCCAGTACTTC CASSQEEAGASPLQETQYF
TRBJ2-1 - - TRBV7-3 TGTGCCAGCAGCCCCACCACTAGCAATGAGCAGTTCTTC CASSPTTSNEQFF